The 27 T cell receptor beta chains given below trace back to one sample, sequenced in a study of blood T cell repertoires in COVID-19. Produced via immunoSEQ multiplex PCR; TCRdb's table is partial and in-frame only. The sample lists 140,000 to 150,000 clones, around 87% occurring once. The source material was peripheral blood. The receptors were sampled from a man at least 80 years old with acute or convalescent COVID-19.

This clone was observed a single time. The V and J genes are TRBV5-6 and TRBJ1-1; maybe TRBD1 (5 bases). The CDR3 is made up of 13 amino acids. Trimming took 7 bases from V and 1 from J, leaving 11 bases between them. Germline CDR1 reads SGHDT; CDR2 reads YYEEEE. This chain's CDR3 is CASRGLSNTEAFF. The CDR3 DNA reads TGTGCCAGCCGGGGACTATCGAACACTGAAGCTTTCTTT.

The chain combines TRBV27 with TRBJ1-4; 7 bases match TRBD1. Germline values: CDR1 MNHEY, CDR2 SMNVEV (reference sequence). CDR3 size: 16 residues. The J segment lost 6 bases and the V segment lost 5 bases, leaving 12 bases of the junction unmatched. The CDR3 protein is CASSGLRQGGHEKLFF. As DNA, the CDR3 is TGTGCCAGCAGTGGTCTAAGACAGGGAGGCCATGAAAAACTGTTTTTT.

The chain combines TRBV6-2 or TRBV6-3 with TRBJ2-5; 7 bases fit TRBD1. This CDR3 comprises 15 residues. V dropped 2 bases and J dropped 3; count of bases not matched to a gene: 6. From germline, CDR1 is MNHEY and CDR2 SVGEGT. CDR3 nucleotides: TGTGCCAGCAGTTACACCCAGGACAGGAAAGAGACCCAGTACTTC. Translated, it gives CASSYTQDRKETQYF.

The V gene is TRBV7-9, the J gene TRBJ1-6; D may be TRBD1 (5 bases). CDR3 length: 14 amino acids. Trimming took 4 bases from V and 6 from J, leaving 10 bases between them. Germline lookup yields CDR1 SEHNR and CDR2 FQNEAQ (reference sequence). The CDR3 bases are TGTGCCAGCAGCTCAGACAGTTCTAATTCACCCCTCCACTTT. It encodes CASSSDSSNSPLHF.

Worth noting for this clone: The identical CDR3 is also encoded by other nucleotide sequences in the sample. This CDR3 reads CSAAGGQETQYF. CDR3 nucleotides: TGCAGCGCCGCAGGGGGCCAAGAGACCCAGTACTTC. The chain is built from TRBV29-1 and TRBJ2-5; 7 bases fit TRBD1. Trimming removed 7 bases from V and 1 base from J; junction bases left unmatched: 3. Germline V gene lookup returns CDR1 SQVTM and CDR2 ANQGSEA. This CDR3 has 12 amino acids.

The gene calls are TRBV20-1 and TRBJ2-5; D is possibly TRBD2 (7 bases). Germline V CDR1 and CDR2: DFQATT, SNEGSKA (reference sequence). The ends were cut back, 3 bases at V and 6 bases at J, with 17 bases in the middle. The CDR3 has 14 residues. The CDR3, as DNA: TGCAGTGCTAGTATCCGGGGGGCTCAACAGACCCAGTACTTC. This sequence encodes CSASIRGAQQTQYF.

For the CDR3, the DNA is TGTGCCAGCAGTGAGGGGGGAGGAAGGTCGGACAATGAGCAGTTCTTC. Translation: CASSEGGGRSDNEQFF. This chain connects TRBV25-1 to TRBJ2-1, with D possibly TRBD2 on 6 matching bases. The CDR3 extends over 16 amino acids. The germline V gene has CDR1 MGHDK and CDR2 SYGVNS. Trimming removed 3 bases at V and 5 bases at J, with 17 bases between.

V gene TRBV5-1 combines with J gene TRBJ2-2; 9 bases align to TRBD1. CDR1 and CDR2 (germline): SGHRS, YFSETQ. This CDR3 spans 15 amino acids. J lost 6 bases, V lost 0 bases, and 3 bases had no gene match. The CDR3: CASSLGDRGAGELFF. Written as DNA, the CDR3 is TGCGCCAGCAGCTTGGGCGACAGGGGGGCCGGGGAGCTGTTTTTT.

The V and J genes are TRBV28 and TRBJ2-3; D is possibly TRBD2 (7 bases). Trimming removed 8 bases at V and 7 bases at J, with 16 bases between. The CDR3 covers 13 residues. Germline V gives CDR1 MDHEN, CDR2 SYDVKM. This CDR3 is CASSGGGRYTQYF. The CDR3 nucleotides are TGTGCCAGCTCGGGCGGGGGCCGGTATACGCAGTATTTT.

V usage is TRBV5-4 and J usage is TRBJ2-1; TRBD2 matches at 9 bases. Per the germline V gene, CDR1 is SGHNT and CDR2 is YYREEE (reference sequence). This CDR3 spans 16 amino acids. V was pared by 4 bases and J by 5 bases, with 10 bases of the junction left unmatched. The CDR3 sequence: CASSARGGRGDNEQFF. CDR3 DNA sequence: TGTGCCAGCAGCGCGAGGGGCGGGAGGGGGGACAATGAGCAGTTCTTC.

DNA for the CDR3: TGTGCCAGTAGTTGGCAGGGGCGAGGGACTGAAGCTTTCTTT. Its protein is CASSWQGRGTEAFF. The V call is TRBV19, the J call TRBJ1-1, with a possible D match to TRBD1 (6 bases). The germline CDR1 and CDR2 sequences are LNHDA and SQIVND (reference sequence). V was clipped by 5 bases and J by 5 bases, with 15 bases between them. CDR3 length equals 14 residues. Complete variable domain (other parts from reference TRBV19 and TRBJ1-1): DGGITQSPKYLFRKEGQNVTLSCEQNLNHDAMYWYRQDPGQGLRLIYYSQIVNDFQKGDIAEGYSVSREKKESFPLTVTSAQKNPTAFYLCASSWQGRGTEAFFGQGTRLTVV.

The chain employs TRBV15 and TRBJ2-1; D is perhaps TRBD2 (6 bases). The germline V gene encodes CDR1 LNHNV and CDR2 YYDKDF (reference sequence). Trimming removed 5 bases at V and 8 bases at J, with 16 bases between. The CDR3 sequence is 14 residues long. CDR3 sequence: CATSGRDSYDEQFF. CDR3 coding DNA: TGTGCCACCAGCGGCCGGGACTCATACGATGAGCAGTTCTTC.

CDR3 amino acids: CASSRLSSGSWETQYF. The CDR3 DNA is TGTGCCAGTAGTCGACTCAGTAGCGGGAGTTGGGAGACCCAGTACTTC. The chain has TRBV19 and TRBJ2-5, with 9 bases matching TRBD2. V was pared by 5 bases and J by 5 bases, with 12 bases of the junction left unmatched. Germline assignment: CDR1 LNHDA and CDR2 SQIVND (reference sequence). The CDR3 runs 16 residues.

This sequence joins TRBV5-1 and TRBJ2-1; TRBD2 aligns across 10 bases. CDR1 and CDR2 from the germline V gene are SGHRS and YFSETQ. The V segment lost 4 bases and the J segment 10 bases; nucleotides outside the gene matches: 11. The CDR3 spans 15 residues. CDR3 in amino acids: CASSLDGLAVGEQFF. CDR3 sequence (DNA): TGCGCCAGCAGCCTGGACGGACTAGCGGTTGGAGAGCAGTTCTTC.

The count of this clone is one. The rearrangement joins TRBV21-1 to TRBJ2-5; the D segment call TRBD1 is taken from the table without a DNA check. TRBV21-1 is annotated as a pseudogene. The CDR3 is made up of 14 amino acids. The chain's CDR3 is CASSGTGRRETQYF. CDR3 sequence (DNA): TGTGCCAGCAGCGGGACAGGTAGGAGGGAGACCCAGTACTTC.

The chain links TRBV11-3 to TRBJ2-3, with D possibly matching TRBD2 (7 bases). Germline V gene data show CDR1 as SGHNT and CDR2 as YENEEA. Trimming took 5 bases from V and 2 from J, leaving 14 bases between them. This CDR3 is built from 15 residues. The CDR3 sequence: CASSVGGGHTDTQYF. The CDR3 DNA sequence: TGTGCCAGCAGCGTCGGCGGGGGACACACAGATACGCAGTATTTT.

This clone was observed a few times. V is TRBV7-8 and J is TRBJ2-2; no clear D gene. The CDR3 contains 13 residues. Looked up from germline, CDR1 is SGHVS and CDR2 is FQNEAQ. Trimming shortened V by 0 bases and J by 7 bases, and 6 bases separated the two germline ends. The CDR3 sequence is CASSLASRGELFF. The DNA for the CDR3 is TGTGCCAGCAGCTTAGCGAGCCGCGGGGAGCTGTTTTTT.

This chain connects TRBV28 to TRBJ1-2, with no clear D. The CDR3 runs 14 residues. V shed 4 bases and J shed 3 bases, with 12 bases lying between them. CDR1 MDHEN and CDR2 SYDVKM come from the germline V gene. CDR3 in DNA: TGTGCCAGCAGTTCGTTCACAGCAGACTATGGCTACACCTTC. Translating it yields CASSSFTADYGYTF.

CDR3 nucleotide sequence: TGTGCCAGTAGTACCCTACTAGCGGTCGAGGGGTTGGGGGAGACCCAGTACTTC. Amino acid sequence: CASSTLLAVEGLGETQYF. The chain has TRBV19 and TRBJ2-5; 8 positions agree with TRBD2. Trimming took 4 bases from V and 5 from J; bases not matched to a gene: 18. The CDR3 totals 18 residues. Germline CDR1 is LNHDA and CDR2 is SQIVND (reference sequence).

This sequence joins TRBV18 and TRBJ1-1, with a weak D call TRBD1 (5 bases). Trimming stripped 3 bases from V and 3 bases from J, with 11 bases between. This CDR3 is 14 amino acids long. Germline lookup yields CDR1 KGHSH and CDR2 LQKENI. CDR3 region: CASSPVSQDTEAFF. In DNA, the CDR3 is TGTGCCAGCTCACCGGTTTCACAGGACACTGAAGCTTTCTTT.

The V and J genes are TRBV6-5 and TRBJ2-1; D perhaps matches TRBD1 (6 bases). V lost 7 bases to trimming and J lost 3 bases, with 16 bases between them. The CDR3 has 15 residues. Looked up from germline, CDR1 is MNHEY and CDR2 is SVGAGI. Here the CDR3 reads CASIPGQRYYNEQFF. For the CDR3, the DNA is TGTGCCAGCATTCCCGGACAGAGATACTACAATGAGCAGTTCTTC.

The chain couples TRBV3-1 (or the pseudogene TRBV3-2) to TRBJ2-1, with a possible D match to TRBD1 (6 bases). Between the trimmed V and J ends, which lost 1 base and 6 bases, there was a span of 13 bases. In germline, CDR1 is LGHDT, CDR2 YNNKEL (reference sequence). This CDR3 has 15 amino acids. CDR3 DNA: TGTGCCAGCAGCCAAGTCGCTGTACAGGGCAATGAGCAGTTCTTC. Protein product: CASSQVAVQGNEQFF.

This clone was detected once. The V and J genes are TRBV24-1 and TRBJ2-3, with D uncertain. The CDR3 has 12 residues. The V gene's germline CDR1 is KGHDR and CDR2 SFDVKD. V was trimmed by 1 base and J by 7 bases, leaving 5 bases between them. The CDR3 here is CATSDFLYTQYF. CDR3 bases: TGTGCCACCAGTGATTTTCTTTATACGCAGTATTTT.

V gene TRBV7-2 combines with J gene TRBJ1-1, with 8 nucleotides matching TRBD1. V shed 2 bases and J 7 bases; nucleotides not matched to a gene: 6. The CDR3 is made up of 14 amino acids. The germline gives CDR1 SGHTA, CDR2 FQGNSA. CDR3 residues: CASSLNRGTGEAFF. The CDR3 DNA is TGTGCCAGCAGCTTAAACAGGGGGACGGGTGAAGCTTTCTTT. Full variable domain (rest looked up from reference TRBV7-2 and TRBJ1-1): GAGVSQSPSNKVTEKGKDVELRCDPISGHTALYWYRQSLGQGLEFLIYFQGNSAPDKSGLPSDRFSAERTGGSVSTLTIQRTQQEDSAVYLCASSLNRGTGEAFFGQGTRLTVV.

This rearrangement joins TRBV27 to TRBJ2-7; unclear D gene. The CDR3 covers 15 residues. V gave up 2 bases and J gave up 1 base, with 12 bases separating them. Per germline, CDR1 MNHEY and CDR2 SMNVEV (reference sequence). CDR3: CASSLEPRGSYEQYF. The CDR3 DNA follows: TGTGCCAGCAGTTTAGAACCTAGAGGTTCCTACGAGCAGTACTTC.

The V gene is TRBV19, the J gene TRBJ2-1, with D maybe TRBD2 (6 bases). The CDR3 totals 14 residues. The V gene lost 5 bases and the J gene lost 7 bases, with 15 bases spanning the gap. Germline V lookup: CDR1 LNHDA, CDR2 SQIVND (reference sequence). This chain's CDR3 is CASSLRDGGNEQFF. In nucleotides, the CDR3 is TGTGCCAGTAGTTTGCGGGACGGAGGGAATGAGCAGTTCTTC.

The chain couples TRBV10-3 to TRBJ2-1; tentative D call: TRBD2 (7 bases). Trimming took 0 bases from V and 0 from J, leaving 9 bases between them. This CDR3 comprises 16 residues. Per germline, CDR1 ENHRY and CDR2 SYGVKD. CDR3 sequence: CAISESRGGSYNEQFF. The CDR3 coding sequence is TGTGCCATCAGTGAGTCAAGGGGGGGCTCCTACAATGAGCAGTTCTTC.